This TCR beta chain stems from a study of regulatory T cells in long-lasting Graves disease. Study-level findings and limits: Relative to newly diagnosed Graves' patients, persistent ones had lower TCR diversity.

Stated time point: newly diagnosed GD, antithyroid drugs for less than 3 months. From PBMCs, RNA was extracted and then used to make the TCR library. V was clipped by 0 bases and J by 3 bases; unmatched bases: 6. CDR1 is LGHNT and CDR2 is FRNRAP in the germline V gene. The CDR3 runs to 17 residues. CDR3 regions were amplified by Arm-PCR using iRepertoire HTBI primers to build TCR beta libraries. MiXCR, applied by TCRdb to the multiplex PCR reads, yields one record per CDR3 protein. Of 360,000 or so distinct CDR3 sequences listed, about 12% were seen once; the top ten hold 18%. This clonotype was recorded at least ten times. The antigen is not known. These data were also reused for a study on T cells in Graves' hyperthyroidism and ophthalmopathy. That source notes: The diagnoses drew upon clinical symptoms, serum thyroxine and TRAb, thyroid ultrasound and orbital computed tomography. For ophthalmopathy, model prediction preceded onset by a median approximately 6 months.

The rearrangement links TRBV12-5 to TRBJ2-1; 9 bases align to TRBD2. This TCR derives from a woman aged 18-29 years with Graves disease. Sequenced material: peripheral blood mononuclear cells (PBMCs), taken at new diagnosis, from a patient treated with antithyroid drugs. The CDR3 loop is CASGLVLAGELYNEQFF. CDR3 nucleotides: TGTGCTAGTGGTTTGGTACTAGCGGGCGAACTCTACAATGAGCAGTTCTTC.